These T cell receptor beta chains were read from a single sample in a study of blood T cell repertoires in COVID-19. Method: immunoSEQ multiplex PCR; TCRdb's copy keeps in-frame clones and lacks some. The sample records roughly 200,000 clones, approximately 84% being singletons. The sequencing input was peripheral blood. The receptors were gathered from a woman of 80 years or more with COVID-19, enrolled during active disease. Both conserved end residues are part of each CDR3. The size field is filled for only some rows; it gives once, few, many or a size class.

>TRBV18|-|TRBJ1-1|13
CASSPVRDIEAFF
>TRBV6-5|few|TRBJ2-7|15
CASSYSRTGTYEQYF
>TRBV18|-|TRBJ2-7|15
CASSALGGSSYEQYF
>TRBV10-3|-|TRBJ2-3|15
CAISPGGANSGTQYF
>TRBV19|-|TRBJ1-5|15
CASSIAVYSNQPQHF
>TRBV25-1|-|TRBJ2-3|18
CASSKVQVASLMADTQYF
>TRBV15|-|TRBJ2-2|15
CATSRVLAGAGELFF
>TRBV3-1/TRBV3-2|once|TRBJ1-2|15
CASSFGPYSNYGYTF
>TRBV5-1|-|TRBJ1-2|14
CASSLVSGDYGYTF
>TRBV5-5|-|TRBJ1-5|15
CASSLRVPRNQPQHF
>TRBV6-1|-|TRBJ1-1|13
CASHRQGGTEAFF
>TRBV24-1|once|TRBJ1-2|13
CATSGGETYGYTF
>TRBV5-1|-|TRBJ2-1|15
CASSRDRVNRGEQFF
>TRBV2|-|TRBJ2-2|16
CASRATSGLGTGELFF
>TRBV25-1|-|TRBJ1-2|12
CASSELGSGYTF
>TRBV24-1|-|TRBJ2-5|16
CATSSTGQGGGETQYF
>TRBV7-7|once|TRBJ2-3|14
CASSLGPQGDTQYF
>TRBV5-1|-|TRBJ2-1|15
CASNLSPSGRNEQFF
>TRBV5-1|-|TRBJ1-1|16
CASSLGTGGVGTEAFF
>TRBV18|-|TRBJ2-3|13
CASSRAVVDTQYF
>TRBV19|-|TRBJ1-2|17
CASSNDPGRTTMYGYTF
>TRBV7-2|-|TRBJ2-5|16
CASSLVGTGGLETQYF
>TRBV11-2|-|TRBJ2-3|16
CASSALAGGFADTQYF
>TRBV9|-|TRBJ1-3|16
CASRGGQGAVGNTIYF
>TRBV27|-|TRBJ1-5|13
CASSLQANQPQHF
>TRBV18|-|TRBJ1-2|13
CASSIDRAYGYTF
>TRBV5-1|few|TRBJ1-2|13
CASNEQGIYGYTF
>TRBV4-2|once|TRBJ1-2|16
CASSQDPQGTNYGYTF
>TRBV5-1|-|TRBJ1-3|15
CASSVQQGSGNTIYF
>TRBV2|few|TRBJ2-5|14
CASKEDRGRETQYF
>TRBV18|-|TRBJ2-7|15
CASSRKGGHSGEQYF
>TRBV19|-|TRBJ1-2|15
CASSIALQGTYGYTF
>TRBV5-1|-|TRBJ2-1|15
CASSPRGGPYNEQFF
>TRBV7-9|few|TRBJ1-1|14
CASSFAGSGTEAFF
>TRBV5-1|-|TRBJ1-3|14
CASSLAGDGNTIYF
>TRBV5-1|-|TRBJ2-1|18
CASSLLGGRALSYNEQFF
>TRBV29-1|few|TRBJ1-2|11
CSAGQGEGYTF
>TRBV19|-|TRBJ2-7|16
CASSIGLAGGPYEQYF
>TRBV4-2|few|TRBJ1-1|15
CASSQEITGRGVAFF
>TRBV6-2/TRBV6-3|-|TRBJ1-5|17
CASSPPRTGRTNQPQHF
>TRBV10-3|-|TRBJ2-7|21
CAISSSFGTSGSRGGSYEQYF
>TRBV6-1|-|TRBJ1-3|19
CASSEGGTQQGNQGNTIYF
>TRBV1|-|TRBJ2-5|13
CTSAGVDEETQYF
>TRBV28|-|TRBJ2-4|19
CASKSYGSGVELAKNIQYF